The 24 T cell receptor beta chains given below trace back to one sample, sequenced in a study of OX40 agonist ivuxolimab in advanced cancers. The protocol was immunoSEQ multiplex PCR, while the TCRdb copy is restricted to in-frame clones and leaves out a portion. Here the sample spans 45,000 to 75,000 clones, about 79% being singletons. The source material was CD4+ or CD8+ T cells sorted from blood, sampled in a trial of the OX40 agonist ivuxolimab. All receptors come from an adult with an advanced solid tumor such as melanoma, head and neck, liver or kidney cancer.

The V and J genes are TRBV7-3 and TRBJ1-6; a possible D gene is TRBD1 (5 bases). Germline assignment: CDR1 SGHTA and CDR2 FQGTGA. V was shortened by 3 bases and J by 10 bases, with 13 bases between the two germline ends. The CDR3 contains 14 residues. CDR3 sequence (DNA): TGTGCCAGCAGCTTGGCCGGGGGAGGCTCACCCCTCCACTTT. Protein product: CASSLAGGGSPLHF.

This chain uses TRBV6-1 with TRBJ2-5; D is ambiguous. The V gene's germline CDR1 is MNHNS and CDR2 SASEGT. The CDR3 is 14 amino acids. The V end lost 8 bases, the J end lost 3 bases, and 16 bases lay between the germline ends. CDR3 nucleotide sequence: TGTGCCAGCTCAATGGAGAAGTATAAAGAGACCCAGTACTTC. This codes for CASSMEKYKETQYF.

The DNA of the CDR3 is TGTGCCAGCAGGCCTCTAGCGGGAATCGGGGAGCTGTTTTTT. Translating gives CASRPLAGIGELFF. V is TRBV14 and J is TRBJ2-2; TRBD2 matches 9 bases. This CDR3 comprises 14 residues. Looked up from germline, CDR1 is SGHDN and CDR2 is FVKESK. The V and J ends lost 6 bases and 7 bases, in that order; junction bases with no gene match: 6.

CDR3 amino acids: CASSRRGLSTDTQYF. The CDR3 DNA reads TGTGCCAGCAGCCGTAGGGGTCTTAGCACAGATACGCAGTATTTT. V gene TRBV6-6 combines with J gene TRBJ2-3, with a weak D call TRBD1 (5 bases). The CDR3 is 15 residues long. Deletions cut 6 bases from V and 0 bases from J, with 13 bases between. The germline gives CDR1 MNHNY, CDR2 SVGAGI (reference sequence).

The rearrangement joins TRBV5-4 to TRBJ2-5, with D possibly matching TRBD2 (5 bases). Germline CDR1 and CDR2: SGHNT and YYREEE (reference sequence). The CDR3 is made up of 15 amino acids. Trimming took off 2 bases at V and 5 bases at J, with 16 bases between the two ends. Here the CDR3 DNA reads TGTGCCAGCAGCTTAGACTCAAGCGGAACGGAGACCCAGTACTTC. This encodes CASSLDSSGTETQYF.

The V and J genes are TRBV6-5 and TRBJ2-3, with TRBD1 as a possible D gene (5 bases). Germline CDR1 is MNHEY and CDR2 is SVGAGI. This CDR3 comprises 14 residues. The V end was cut by 5 bases, the J end by 3 bases, with 12 bases between. CDR3 amino acids: CASSQADNTDTQYF. The CDR3 nucleotides read TGTGCCAGCAGTCAGGCGGACAATACAGATACGCAGTATTTT.

This chain links TRBV9 with TRBJ2-1; perhaps D is TRBD1 or TRBD2 (5 bases each). CDR1 is SGDLS, CDR2 YYNGEE, per germline. The CDR3 is 13 residues long. V was cut by 0 bases and J by 6 bases, with 7 bases left in between. Written as DNA, the CDR3 is TGTGCCAGCAGCGTAGAGGGGAGCAATGAGCAGTTCTTC. Its translation is CASSVEGSNEQFF.

The gene calls are TRBV9 and TRBJ2-3, with 12 bases identical to TRBD2. The V and J ends lost 4 bases and 3 bases, in that order; junction bases with no gene match: 6. The CDR3 sequence is 16 residues long. Germline V lookup: CDR1 SGDLS, CDR2 YYNGEE. CDR3 sequence reads: CASSSRLAGETDTQYF. The CDR3 bases are TGTGCCAGCAGCTCAAGACTAGCGGGGGAAACAGATACGCAGTATTTT.

This clone was seen only a few times. The same CDR3 arises from other DNA sequences in this sample as well. The V gene is TRBV30, the J gene TRBJ1-1; no definite D call. CDR3 size: 13 residues. CDR1 GTSNPN and CDR2 SVGIG come from the germline V gene (reference sequence). V lost 0 bases and J lost 0, with 5 bases in between. The CDR3 loop reads CAWSVGMNTEAFF. The DNA for the CDR3 is TGTGCCTGGAGTGTGGGTATGAACACTGAAGCTTTCTTT.

This chain links TRBV10-3 with TRBJ1-2, with D tentatively TRBD1 (6 bases). V was trimmed by 3 bases and J by 8 bases, leaving 16 bases between them. From germline, CDR1 is ENHRY and CDR2 SYGVKD. The CDR3 contains 14 residues. In DNA, the CDR3 is TGTGCCATCAGTGACGGCCGGGGGCAAGGGGGCTACACCTTC. It is translated as CAISDGRGQGGYTF.

The gene calls are TRBV7-9 and TRBJ1-1; a weak D match, TRBD1 (6 bases). V shed 6 bases and J shed 4 bases, with 21 bases lying between them. Per germline, CDR1 SEHNR and CDR2 FQNEAQ (reference sequence). This CDR3 contains 16 residues. The CDR3 loop is CASRSRTGRGGTEAFF. CDR3 coding DNA: TGTGCCAGCAGAAGCCGTACAGGTAGGGGGGGCACTGAAGCTTTCTTT.

This chain joins TRBV10-1 and TRBJ2-3; TRBD2 agrees at 12 bases. V gave up 5 bases and J gave up 5 bases; unmatched junction bases: 5. Looked up from germline, CDR1 is WNHNN and CDR2 is SYGVQD (reference sequence). This CDR3 spans 15 amino acids. The CDR3 spells CASSPTSGSQDTQYF. CDR3 DNA sequence: TGCGCCAGCAGTCCGACTAGCGGGAGTCAAGATACGCAGTATTTT.

This chain joins TRBV5-1 and TRBJ2-7; D unclear. Trimming removed 0 bases at V and 4 bases at J, with 11 bases between. This CDR3 comprises 14 residues. Per germline, CDR1 SGHRS and CDR2 YFSETQ. CDR3 loop: CASSLVLGTYEQYF. In DNA form, the CDR3 reads TGCGCCAGCAGCTTGGTGCTGGGCACTTACGAGCAGTACTTC.

The chain links TRBV30 to TRBJ1-2; D possibly corresponds to TRBD1 (5 bases). The length of the CDR3 is 13 residues. The germline CDR1 and CDR2 sequences are GTSNPN and SVGIG (reference sequence). The V end lost 0 bases, the J end lost 4 bases, and 9 bases lay between the germline ends. The DNA of the CDR3 is TGTGCCTGGAGTGTACGGCAGGGCTATGGCTACACCTTC. This translates into CAWSVRQGYGYTF.

The chain uses TRBV7-9 and TRBJ2-3; D unresolved. With 5 bases removed from V and 5 bases from J, the gap between germline ends came to 11 bases. CDR3 length: 13 amino acids. Germline assignment: CDR1 SEHNR and CDR2 FQNEAQ (reference sequence). The CDR3 loop is CASSHGSLDTQYF. The CDR3 DNA follows: TGTGCCAGCAGCCACGGGTCTTTAGATACGCAGTATTTT.

This clone was detected once. The junction shows a germline mismatch at one end, possibly a read error. The chain combines TRBV7-7 with TRBJ2-2; 10 bases match TRBD1. Germline assignment: CDR1 SSHAT and CDR2 FNYEAQ (reference sequence). The CDR3 runs 15 residues. The CDR3 nucleotides are TGTGCTAGCAGGGCCGGGACAGGGGTTACCGGGGAGCTGTTTTTT. It yields the protein CASRAGTGVTGELFF.

The rearrangement joins TRBV18 to TRBJ2-1; 8 bases are shared with TRBD2. The CDR3 consists of 13 residues. After removal of 6 bases from V and 9 bases from J, the junction contained 7 bases not matched to a gene. Per germline, CDR1 KGHSH and CDR2 LQKENI. This CDR3 reads CASSPVAGGEQFF. In nucleotides, the CDR3 is TGTGCCAGCTCGCCAGTCGCGGGAGGTGAGCAGTTCTTC.

In its sample, this clone was seen a few times. This chain connects TRBV7-2 to TRBJ1-2; possibly TRBD1 for D (6 bases). V was shortened by 1 base and J by 7 bases, with 22 bases between the two germline ends. CDR3 length: 17 residues. Germline V gene lookup returns CDR1 SGHTA and CDR2 FQGNSA. CDR3 in DNA: TGTGCCAGCAGCTTAGGGGCCCCAGGGGCCGCCAGGATTGGCTACACCTTC. Amino acids: CASSLGAPGAARIGYTF.

V usage is TRBV2 and J usage is TRBJ2-7, with TRBD2 as a possible D gene (5 bases). CDR3 length: 15 residues. Germline CDR1 reads SNHLY; CDR2 reads FYNNEI. V was trimmed by 9 bases and J by 2 bases, leaving 20 bases between them. The DNA of the CDR3 is TGTGCCAGTACAAACGGACTCGCCCCCGCCTACGAGCAGTACTTC. Protein: CASTNGLAPAYEQYF.

The chain uses TRBV7-3 and TRBJ2-2; tentative D call: TRBD1 (8 bases). The germline CDR1 and CDR2 sequences are SGHTA and FQGTGA. The ends were cut back, 4 bases at V and 4 bases at J, with 13 bases in the middle. The CDR3 contains 15 residues. CDR3 nucleotide sequence: TGTGCCAGCAGCTGGACAGGGAGGGGCACCGGGGAGCTGTTTTTT. Protein sequence: CASSWTGRGTGELFF. The full variable domain, with the rest looked up from reference TRBV7-3 and TRBJ2-2, is GAGVSQTPSNKVTEKGKYVELRCDPISGHTALYWYRQSLGQGPEFLIYFQGTGAADDSGLPNDRFFAVRPEGSVSTLKIQRTERGDSAVYLCASSWTGRGTGELFFGEGSRLTVL.

The chain is built from TRBV9 and TRBJ2-7, with TRBD1 matching over 9 bases. Germline assignment: CDR1 SGDLS and CDR2 YYNGEE. With V trimmed by 3 bases and J by 1 base, 2 bases remained unmatched. CDR3 length equals 14 residues. The CDR3 sequence is CASSGQGGSYEQYF. CDR3 nucleotide sequence: TGTGCCAGCAGCGGACAGGGGGGTTCCTACGAGCAGTACTTC.

The table lists this clone with a few counts. CDR3 sequence: CASSRTEAGAFF. CDR3 coding DNA: TGCGCCAGCAGCCGAACTGAGGCAGGGGCTTTCTTT. The chain uses TRBV4-1 and TRBJ1-1; the D gene is possibly TRBD1 (5 bases). From germline, CDR1 is MGHRA and CDR2 YSYEKL. The CDR3 is 12 residues long. V lost 4 bases to trimming and J lost 11 bases, with 14 bases between them.

V gene TRBV5-4 combines with J gene TRBJ2-5; D remains unclear. Trimming removed 5 bases at V and 5 bases at J, with 10 bases between. This CDR3 has 12 residues. Germline V gene lookup returns CDR1 SGHNT and CDR2 YYREEE (reference sequence). CDR3 coding DNA: TGTGCCAGCAGTTCATATAGGGAGACCCAGTACTTC. Translating gives CASSSYRETQYF.

The chain has TRBV9 and TRBJ2-7; TRBD2 agrees at 7 bases. Germline V lookup: CDR1 SGDLS, CDR2 YYNGEE. CDR3 length: 16 amino acids. Trimming at V came to 0 bases and at J to 4 bases, leaving 10 bases not matched to a gene. The CDR3 here is CASSVEVGGSSYEQYF. The CDR3 DNA sequence: TGTGCCAGCAGCGTAGAAGTCGGCGGGAGTTCATACGAGCAGTACTTC.